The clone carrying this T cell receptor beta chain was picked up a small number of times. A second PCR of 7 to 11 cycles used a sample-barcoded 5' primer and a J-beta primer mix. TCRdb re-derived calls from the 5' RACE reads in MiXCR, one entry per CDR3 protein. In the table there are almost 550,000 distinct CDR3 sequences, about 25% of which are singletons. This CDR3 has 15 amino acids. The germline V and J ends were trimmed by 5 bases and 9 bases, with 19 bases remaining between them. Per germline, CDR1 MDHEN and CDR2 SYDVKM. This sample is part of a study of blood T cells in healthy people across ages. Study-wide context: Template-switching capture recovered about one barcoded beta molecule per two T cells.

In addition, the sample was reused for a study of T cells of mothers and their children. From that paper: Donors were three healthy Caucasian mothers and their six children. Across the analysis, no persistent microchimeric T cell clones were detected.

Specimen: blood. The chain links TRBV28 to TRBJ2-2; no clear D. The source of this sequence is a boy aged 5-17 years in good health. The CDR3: CASSPPNCASRELFF. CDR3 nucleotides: TGTGCCAGCAGTCCCCCAAATTGTGCCTCGAGGGAGCTGTTTTTT.